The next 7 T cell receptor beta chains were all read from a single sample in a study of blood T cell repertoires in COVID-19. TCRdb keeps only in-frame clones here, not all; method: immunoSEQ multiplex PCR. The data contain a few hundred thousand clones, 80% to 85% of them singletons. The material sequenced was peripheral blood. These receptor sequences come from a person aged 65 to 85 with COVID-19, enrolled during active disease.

CDR3: CASSLSLGDTIYF. CDR3 nucleotides: TGTGCCAGCAGCTTGTCTCTAGGGGACACCATATATTTT. The V call is TRBV5-4, the J call TRBJ1-3; D may be TRBD1 (5 bases). Germline V CDR1 and CDR2: SGHNT, YYREEE (reference sequence). The CDR3 sequence is 13 residues long. V lost 1 base, J lost 8 bases, and 10 bases lay in between.

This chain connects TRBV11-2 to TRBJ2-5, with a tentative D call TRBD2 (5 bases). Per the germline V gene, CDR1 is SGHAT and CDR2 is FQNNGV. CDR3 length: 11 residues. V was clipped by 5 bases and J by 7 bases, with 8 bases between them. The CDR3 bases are TGTGCCAGCAGCGGCCGGGGGACCCAGTACTTC. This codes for CASSGRGTQYF.

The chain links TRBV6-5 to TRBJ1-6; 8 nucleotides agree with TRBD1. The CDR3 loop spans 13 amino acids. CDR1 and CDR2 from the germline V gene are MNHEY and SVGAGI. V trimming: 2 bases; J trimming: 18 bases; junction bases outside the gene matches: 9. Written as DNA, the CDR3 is TGTGCCAGCAGTTACCCGGGAGCGGACAGGGCCCACTTT. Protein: CASSYPGADRAHF.

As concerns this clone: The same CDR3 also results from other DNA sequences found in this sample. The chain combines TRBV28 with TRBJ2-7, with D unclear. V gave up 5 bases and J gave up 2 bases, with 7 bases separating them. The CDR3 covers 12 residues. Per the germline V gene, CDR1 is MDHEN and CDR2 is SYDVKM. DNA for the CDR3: TGTGCCAGCAGTCTGCCTACCTACGAGCAGTACTTC. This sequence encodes CASSLPTYEQYF. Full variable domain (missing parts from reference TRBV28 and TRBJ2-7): DVKVTQSSRYLVKRTGEKVFLECVQDMDHENMFWYRQDPGLGLRLIYFSYDVKMKEKGDIPEGYSVSREKKERFSLILESASTNQTSMYLCASSLPTYEQYFGPGTRLTVT.

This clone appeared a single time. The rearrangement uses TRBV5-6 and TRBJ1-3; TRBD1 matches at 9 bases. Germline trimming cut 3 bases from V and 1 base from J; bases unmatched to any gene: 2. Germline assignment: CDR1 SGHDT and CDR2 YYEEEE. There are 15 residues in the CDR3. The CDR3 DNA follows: TGTGCCAGCAGCTGGGACAGGGCTTCTGGAAACACCATATATTTT. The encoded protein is CASSWDRASGNTIYF.

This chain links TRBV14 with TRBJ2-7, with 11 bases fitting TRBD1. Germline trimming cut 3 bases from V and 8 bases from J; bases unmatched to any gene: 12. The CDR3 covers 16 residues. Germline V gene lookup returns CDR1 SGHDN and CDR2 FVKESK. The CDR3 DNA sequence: TGTGCCAGCAGCCATCGGACAGGGGGCTTTATTCAGAAGCAGTACTTC. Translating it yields CASSHRTGGFIQKQYF.

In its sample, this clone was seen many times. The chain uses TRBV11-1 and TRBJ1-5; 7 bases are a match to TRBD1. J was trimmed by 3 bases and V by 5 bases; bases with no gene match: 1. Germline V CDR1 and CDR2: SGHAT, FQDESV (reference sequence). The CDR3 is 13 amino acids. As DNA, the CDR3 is TGTGCCAGCAGCGACAGGGACAATCAGCCCCAGCATTTT. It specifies CASSDRDNQPQHF. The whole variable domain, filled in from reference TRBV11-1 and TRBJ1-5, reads EAEVAQSPRYKITEKSQAVAFWCDPISGHATLYWYRQILGQGPELLVQFQDESVVDDSQLPKDRFSAERLKGVDSTLKIQPAELGDSAMYLCASSDRDNQPQHFGDGTRLSIL.